These T cell receptor beta chains were read from a single sample in a study of T-cell reconstitution after alpha-beta-depleted transplantation in children. From the PCR reads, TCRdb called clonotypes with MiXCR, one entry per CDR3 protein. The profile shows some 300,000 distinct CDR3 sequences, around 7.3% of them singletons. Sequencing used peripheral blood, obtained 360 days after TCRalphabeta/CD19-depleted stem cell transplant. These receptor sequences come from a female patient aged 2-10 years who had a stem cell transplant for Fanconi anemia, so the T cells may come from the graft donor. Both conserved end residues are part of each CDR3. D genes are given only for firm matches. Size is stated for part of the rows, as once, few or many counts, or as a class when the clone is expanded.

TGTGCCAGCAGCTTAGGGACAGTGAACACTGAAGCTTTCTTT | CASSLGTVNTEAFF | many | TRBJ1-1 | TRBD1 | TRBV5-1
TGTGCCACCGGGAGAGGAACTAATCAGCCCCAGCATTTT | CATGRGTNQPQHF | - | TRBJ1-5 | - | TRBV6-2/TRBV6-3
TGTGCCAGCAGTTACTCTTTCCAGGGGCGCTACACCTTC | CASSYSFQGRYTF | many | TRBJ1-2 | - | TRBV6-5
TGTGCCAGCAGCCCCCGGACTAGCGGGGTGAGGAGCACCGGGGAGCTGTTTTTT | CASSPRTSGVRSTGELFF | many | TRBJ2-2 | TRBD2 | TRBV7-9
TGCGCCAGCAGCCTATTACTTTCACAGGGCGAAAAACTGTTTTTT | CASSLLLSQGEKLFF | few | TRBJ1-4 | - | TRBV4-3
TGTGCCAGCAGCGCTACATCCTCTGGAAACACCATATATTTT | CASSATSSGNTIYF | many | TRBJ1-3 | - | TRBV9
TGCAGCGTTTCGGGACAGAAAAATCAGCCCCAGCATTTT | CSVSGQKNQPQHF | few | TRBJ1-5 | TRBD1 | TRBV29-1
TGTGCCAGCAGCCAAGTTCGGACAGGAGAATACTATGGCTACACCTTC | CASSQVRTGEYYGYTF | few | TRBJ1-2 | TRBD1 | TRBV4-2
TGTGCCAGCGCCGACCCGAACACTGAAGCTTTCTTT | CASADPNTEAFF | few | TRBJ1-1 | - | TRBV6-2/TRBV6-3
TGCAGCGTAGGACCGGGACAGGGGGCGCATATAGCTTTCTTT | CSVGPGQGAHIAFF | - | TRBJ1-1 | TRBD1 | TRBV29-1